This TCR beta chain appears in the sequencing data of a study of identical twins. Whole-study findings and limits: The study found excess low generation probability among twin-shared out-of-frame alpha sequences.

Germline V gene data show CDR1 as DFQATT and CDR2 as SNEGSKA (reference sequence). V gave up 5 bases and J gave up 1 base, with 6 bases separating them. The CDR3 consists of 12 residues. Notes on this clonotype: Its matching antigen is unknown.

One entry per CDR3 protein, called by TCRdb with MiXCR from the 5' RACE reads. This table has about 530,000 distinct CDR3 sequences, 20% to 25% appearing once. These records were also assigned to another study, of yellow fever vaccine responses in identical twins.

The rearrangement joins TRBV20-1 to TRBJ1-5; D unclear. The sequenced material came from CD4+ T cells sorted from blood. The TCR sequence derives from a woman between 18 and 29 years old in good health. DNA for the CDR3: TGCAGTGCTCGTCACAGCAATCAGCCCCAGCATTTT. It specifies CSARHSNQPQHF.